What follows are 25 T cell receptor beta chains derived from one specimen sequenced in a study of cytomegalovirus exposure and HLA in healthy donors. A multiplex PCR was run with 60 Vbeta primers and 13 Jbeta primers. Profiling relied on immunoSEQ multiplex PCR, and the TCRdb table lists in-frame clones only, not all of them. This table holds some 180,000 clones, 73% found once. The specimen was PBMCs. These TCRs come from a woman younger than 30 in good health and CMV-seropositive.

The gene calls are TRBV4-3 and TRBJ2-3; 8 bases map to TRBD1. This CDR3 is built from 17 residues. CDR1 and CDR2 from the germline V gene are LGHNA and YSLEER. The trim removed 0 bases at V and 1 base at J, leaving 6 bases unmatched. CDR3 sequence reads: CASSQDNGQGRTDTQYF. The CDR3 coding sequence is TGCGCCAGCAGCCAAGATAACGGACAGGGCCGCACAGATACGCAGTATTTT.

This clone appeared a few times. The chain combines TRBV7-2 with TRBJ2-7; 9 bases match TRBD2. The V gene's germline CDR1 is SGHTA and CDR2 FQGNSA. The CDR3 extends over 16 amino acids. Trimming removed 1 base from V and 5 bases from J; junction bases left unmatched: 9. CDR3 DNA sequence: TGTGCCAGCAGCTTAGACAGCGGGGGGAGTCGGAACGAGCAGTACTTC. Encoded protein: CASSLDSGGSRNEQYF.

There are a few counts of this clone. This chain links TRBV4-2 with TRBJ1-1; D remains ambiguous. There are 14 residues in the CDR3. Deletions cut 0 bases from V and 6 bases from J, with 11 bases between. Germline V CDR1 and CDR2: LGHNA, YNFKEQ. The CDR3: CASSQDPVGAEAFF. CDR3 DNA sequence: TGTGCCAGCAGCCAAGATCCGGTGGGCGCTGAAGCTTTCTTT.

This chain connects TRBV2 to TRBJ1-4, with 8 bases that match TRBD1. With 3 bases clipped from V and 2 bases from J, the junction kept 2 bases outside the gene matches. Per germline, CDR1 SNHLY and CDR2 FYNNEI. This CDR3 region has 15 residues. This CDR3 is CASSEQGATNEKLFF. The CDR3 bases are TGTGCCAGCAGTGAGCAGGGGGCGACTAATGAAAAACTGTTTTTT. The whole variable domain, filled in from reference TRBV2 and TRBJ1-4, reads EPEVTQTPSHQVTQMGQEVILRCVPISNHLYFYWYRQILGQKVEFLVSFYNNEISEKSEIFDDQFSVERPDGSNFTLKIRSTKLEDSAMYFCASSEQGATNEKLFFGSGTQLSVL.

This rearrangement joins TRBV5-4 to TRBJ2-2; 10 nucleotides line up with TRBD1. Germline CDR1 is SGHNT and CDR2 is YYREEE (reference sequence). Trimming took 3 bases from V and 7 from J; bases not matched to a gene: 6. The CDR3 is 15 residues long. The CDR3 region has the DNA TGTGCCAGCAGCTCACGGACAGGGGGGAGCGGGGAGCTGTTTTTT. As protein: CASSSRTGGSGELFF.

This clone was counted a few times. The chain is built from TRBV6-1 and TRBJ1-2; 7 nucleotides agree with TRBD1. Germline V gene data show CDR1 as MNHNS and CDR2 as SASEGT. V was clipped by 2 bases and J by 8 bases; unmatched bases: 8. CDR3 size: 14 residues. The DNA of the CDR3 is TGTGCCAGCAGTGAACCAGACAGGGTTTACGGCTACACCTTC. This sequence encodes CASSEPDRVYGYTF.

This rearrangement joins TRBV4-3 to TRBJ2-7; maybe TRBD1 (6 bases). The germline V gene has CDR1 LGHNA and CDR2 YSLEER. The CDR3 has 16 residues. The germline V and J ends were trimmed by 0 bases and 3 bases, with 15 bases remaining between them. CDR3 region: CASSQDTGSLGYEQYF. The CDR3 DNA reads TGCGCCAGCAGCCAAGATACAGGGTCCCTAGGCTACGAGCAGTACTTC.

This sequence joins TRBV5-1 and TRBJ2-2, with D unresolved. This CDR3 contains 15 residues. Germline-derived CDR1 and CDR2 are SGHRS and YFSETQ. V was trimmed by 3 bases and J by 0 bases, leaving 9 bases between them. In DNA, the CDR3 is TGCGCCAGCAGCTCACAGAACTCGAACACCGGGGAGCTGTTTTTT. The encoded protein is CASSSQNSNTGELFF.

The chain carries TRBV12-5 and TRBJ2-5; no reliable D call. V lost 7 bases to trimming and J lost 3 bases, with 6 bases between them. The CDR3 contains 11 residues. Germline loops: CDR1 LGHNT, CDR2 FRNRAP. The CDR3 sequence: CASVAEETQYF. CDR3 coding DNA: TGTGCTAGTGTGGCCGAAGAGACCCAGTACTTC.

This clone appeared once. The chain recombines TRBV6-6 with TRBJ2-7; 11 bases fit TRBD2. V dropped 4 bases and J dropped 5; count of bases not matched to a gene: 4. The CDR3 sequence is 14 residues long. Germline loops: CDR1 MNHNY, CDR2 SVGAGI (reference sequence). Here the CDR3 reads CASSLAGGPDEQYF. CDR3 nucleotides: TGTGCCAGCAGTTTAGCGGGGGGGCCGGACGAGCAGTACTTC.

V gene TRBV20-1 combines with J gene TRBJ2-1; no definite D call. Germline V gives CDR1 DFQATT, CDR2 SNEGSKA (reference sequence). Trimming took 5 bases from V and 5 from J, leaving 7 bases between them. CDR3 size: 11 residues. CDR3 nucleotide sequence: TGCAGTGCTGCCACAGACAATGAGCAGTTCTTC. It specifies CSAATDNEQFF.

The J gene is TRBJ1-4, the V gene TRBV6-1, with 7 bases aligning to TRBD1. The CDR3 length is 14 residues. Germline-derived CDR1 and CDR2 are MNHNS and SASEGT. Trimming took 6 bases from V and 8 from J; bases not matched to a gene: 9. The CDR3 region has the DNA TGTGCCAGCAGACAGGGGTCGGAATTGGAAAAACTGTTTTTT. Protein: CASRQGSELEKLFF.

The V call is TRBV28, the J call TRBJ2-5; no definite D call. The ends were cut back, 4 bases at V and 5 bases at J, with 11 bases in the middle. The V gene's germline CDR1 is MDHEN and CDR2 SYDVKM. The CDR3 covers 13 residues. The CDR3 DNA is TGTGCCAGCAGTTCTCCGTCTATGGAGACCCAGTACTTC. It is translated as CASSSPSMETQYF.

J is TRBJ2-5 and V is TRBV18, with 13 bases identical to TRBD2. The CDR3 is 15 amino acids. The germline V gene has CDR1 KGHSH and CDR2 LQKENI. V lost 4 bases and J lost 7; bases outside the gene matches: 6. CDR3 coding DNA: TGTGCCAGCTCACTGACTAGCGGGGGGTCGAGGACCCAGTACTTC. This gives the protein CASSLTSGGSRTQYF.

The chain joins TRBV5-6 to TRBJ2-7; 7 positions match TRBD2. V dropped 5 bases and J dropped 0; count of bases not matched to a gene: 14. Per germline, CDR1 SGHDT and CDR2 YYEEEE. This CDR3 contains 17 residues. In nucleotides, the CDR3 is TGTGCCAGCAGGCCGGAAGGGGCGGGAGCACGCTCCTACGAGCAGTACTTC. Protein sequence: CASRPEGAGARSYEQYF.

The CDR3 DNA is TGTGCCAGCAGTTTATACTCCGAGAACACTGAAGCTTTCTTT. As protein: CASSLYSENTEAFF. This chain connects TRBV27 to TRBJ1-1; no clear D. V lost 1 base and J 1 base, leaving 7 bases between the germline ends. CDR1 is MNHEY and CDR2 is SMNVEV in the germline V gene (reference sequence). This CDR3 has 14 amino acids.

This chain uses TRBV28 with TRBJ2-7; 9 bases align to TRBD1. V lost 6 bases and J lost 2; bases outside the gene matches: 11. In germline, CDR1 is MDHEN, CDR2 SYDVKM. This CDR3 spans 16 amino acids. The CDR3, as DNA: TGTGCCAGCAGGAATTCTCCGGGACAGGGCACCTACGAGCAGTACTTC. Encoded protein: CASRNSPGQGTYEQYF.

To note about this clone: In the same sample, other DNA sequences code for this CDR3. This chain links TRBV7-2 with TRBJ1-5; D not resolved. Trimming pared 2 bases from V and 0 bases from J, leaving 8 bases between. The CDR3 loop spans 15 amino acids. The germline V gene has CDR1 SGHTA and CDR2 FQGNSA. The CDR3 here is CASSLYGDSNQPQHF. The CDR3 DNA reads TGTGCCAGCAGCTTATACGGGGATAGCAATCAGCCCCAGCATTTT.

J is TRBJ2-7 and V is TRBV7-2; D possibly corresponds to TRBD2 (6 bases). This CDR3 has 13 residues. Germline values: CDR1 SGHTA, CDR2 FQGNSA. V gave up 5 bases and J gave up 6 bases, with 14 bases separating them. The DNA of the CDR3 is TGTGCCAGCAGCCCGGACTATTTTTCCGAGCAGTACTTC. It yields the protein CASSPDYFSEQYF.

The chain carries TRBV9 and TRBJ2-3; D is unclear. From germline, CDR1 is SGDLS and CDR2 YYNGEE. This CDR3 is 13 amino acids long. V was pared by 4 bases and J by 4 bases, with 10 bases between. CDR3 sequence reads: CASSPTVADTQYF. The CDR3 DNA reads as TGTGCCAGCAGCCCTACGGTAGCAGATACGCAGTATTTT.

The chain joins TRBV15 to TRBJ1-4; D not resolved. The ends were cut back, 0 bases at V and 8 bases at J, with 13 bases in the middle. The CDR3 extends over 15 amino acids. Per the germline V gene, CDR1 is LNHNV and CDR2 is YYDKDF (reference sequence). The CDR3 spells CATSREAGLQEKLFF. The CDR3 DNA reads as TGTGCCACCAGCAGAGAAGCAGGTCTTCAAGAAAAACTGTTTTTT.

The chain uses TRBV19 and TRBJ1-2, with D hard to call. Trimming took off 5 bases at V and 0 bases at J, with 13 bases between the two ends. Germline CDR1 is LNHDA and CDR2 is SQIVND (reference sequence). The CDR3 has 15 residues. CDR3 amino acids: CASSSEDFANYGYTF. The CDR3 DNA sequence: TGTGCCAGTAGTTCCGAGGATTTCGCTAACTATGGCTACACCTTC. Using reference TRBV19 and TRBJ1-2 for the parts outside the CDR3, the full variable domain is DGGITQSPKYLFRKEGQNVTLSCEQNLNHDAMYWYRQDPGQGLRLIYYSQIVNDFQKGDIAEGYSVSREKKESFPLTVTSAQKNPTAFYLCASSSEDFANYGYTFGSGTRLTVV.

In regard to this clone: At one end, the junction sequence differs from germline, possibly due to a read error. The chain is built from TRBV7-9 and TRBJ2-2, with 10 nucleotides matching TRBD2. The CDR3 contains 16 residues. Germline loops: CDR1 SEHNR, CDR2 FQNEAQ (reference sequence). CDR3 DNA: TGTTCCAGCAGCTTAGCGGGACTAGCGACCACCGGGGAGCTGTTTTTT. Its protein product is CSSSLAGLATTGELFF.

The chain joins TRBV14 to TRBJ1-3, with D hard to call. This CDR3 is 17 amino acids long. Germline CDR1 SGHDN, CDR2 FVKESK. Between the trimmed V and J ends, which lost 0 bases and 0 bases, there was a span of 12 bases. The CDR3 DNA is TGTGCCAGCAGCCAAGATCGGGTCGAAAACTCTGGAAACACCATATATTTT. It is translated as CASSQDRVENSGNTIYF.

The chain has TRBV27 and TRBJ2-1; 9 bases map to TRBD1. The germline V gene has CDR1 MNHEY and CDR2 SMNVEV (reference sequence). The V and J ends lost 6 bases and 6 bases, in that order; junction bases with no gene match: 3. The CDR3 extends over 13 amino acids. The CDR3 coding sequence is TGTGCCAGCAGGGGGACAGGGAGCAATGAGCAGTTCTTC. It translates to CASRGTGSNEQFF.